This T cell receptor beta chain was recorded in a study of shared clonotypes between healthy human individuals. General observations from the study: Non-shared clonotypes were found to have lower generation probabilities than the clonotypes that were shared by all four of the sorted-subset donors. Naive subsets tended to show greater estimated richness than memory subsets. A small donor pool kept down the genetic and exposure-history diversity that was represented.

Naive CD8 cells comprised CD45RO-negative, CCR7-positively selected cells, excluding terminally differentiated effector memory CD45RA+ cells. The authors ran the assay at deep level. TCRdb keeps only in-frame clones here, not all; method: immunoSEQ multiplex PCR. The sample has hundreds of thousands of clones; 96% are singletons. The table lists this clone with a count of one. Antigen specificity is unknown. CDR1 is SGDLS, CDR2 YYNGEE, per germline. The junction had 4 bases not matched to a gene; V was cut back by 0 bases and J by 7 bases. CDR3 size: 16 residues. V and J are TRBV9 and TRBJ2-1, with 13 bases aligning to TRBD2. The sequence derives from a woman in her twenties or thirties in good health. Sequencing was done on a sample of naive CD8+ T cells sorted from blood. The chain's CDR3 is CASSVGRTSGRNEQFF. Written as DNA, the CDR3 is TGTGCCAGCAGCGTAGGAAGGACTAGCGGGAGAAATGAGCAGTTCTTC.